A single T cell receptor (beta chain) is shown here with its context. The data are from a study of blood T cell repertoires in COVID-19. Profiled with immunoSEQ multiplex PCR; TCRdb holds only in-frame clones, not every one. Found here are about 220,000 clones, roughly 85% of them singletons; the top ten hold around 3.3%. The sample taken for sequencing was peripheral blood. This sequence originates from a woman older than 75 with acute or convalescent COVID-19.

CDR3 amino acids: CASSTQGQTTDTQYF. CDR3 bases: TGCGCCAGCAGCACACAGGGTCAAACCACAGATACGCAGTATTTT. The gene calls are TRBV5-1 and TRBJ2-3; D may be TRBD1 (6 bases). V lost 4 bases and J lost 2, with 14 bases in between. The CDR3 is made up of 15 amino acids. Germline CDR1 is SGHRS and CDR2 is YFSETQ. Variable domain in full (rest from reference TRBV5-1 and TRBJ2-3): KAGVTQTPRYLIKTRGQQVTLSCSPISGHRSVSWYQQTPGQGLQFLFEYFSETQRNKGNFPGRFSGRQFSNSRSEMNVSTLELGDSALYLCASSTQGQTTDTQYFGPGTRLTVL.